Here is one T cell receptor beta chain with its context. Its antigen remains unidentified. The PCR was carried out with 60 Vbeta primers and 13 Jbeta primers. TCRdb's copy holds only in-frame clones and misses some; the assay was immunoSEQ multiplex PCR. Altogether about 150,000 clones are present, about 86% being singletons, with the ten largest covering under 2%. These data are taken from a study of cytomegalovirus exposure and HLA in healthy donors. Broader study findings: Earlier analysis found most TCR beta V segments productive about 87% or about 30% of the time. In a later analysis, several top co-occurrence clusters appeared linked to parvovirus B19, influenza, CMV and Epstein-Barr virus.

In germline, CDR1 is LNHDA, CDR2 SQIVND (reference sequence). The CDR3 consists of 17 residues. V was pared by 0 bases and J by 6 bases, with 5 bases of the junction left unmatched. The chain couples TRBV19 to TRBJ2-1; 13 bases agree with TRBD2. The sequencing input was PBMCs. The TCR was taken from a woman between 18 and 30 years old in good health and CMV-seronegative. The CDR3 region is CASSIEIGLAGANEQFF. The CDR3 DNA sequence: TGTGCCAGTAGTATAGAGATCGGACTAGCGGGGGCCAATGAGCAGTTCTTC.